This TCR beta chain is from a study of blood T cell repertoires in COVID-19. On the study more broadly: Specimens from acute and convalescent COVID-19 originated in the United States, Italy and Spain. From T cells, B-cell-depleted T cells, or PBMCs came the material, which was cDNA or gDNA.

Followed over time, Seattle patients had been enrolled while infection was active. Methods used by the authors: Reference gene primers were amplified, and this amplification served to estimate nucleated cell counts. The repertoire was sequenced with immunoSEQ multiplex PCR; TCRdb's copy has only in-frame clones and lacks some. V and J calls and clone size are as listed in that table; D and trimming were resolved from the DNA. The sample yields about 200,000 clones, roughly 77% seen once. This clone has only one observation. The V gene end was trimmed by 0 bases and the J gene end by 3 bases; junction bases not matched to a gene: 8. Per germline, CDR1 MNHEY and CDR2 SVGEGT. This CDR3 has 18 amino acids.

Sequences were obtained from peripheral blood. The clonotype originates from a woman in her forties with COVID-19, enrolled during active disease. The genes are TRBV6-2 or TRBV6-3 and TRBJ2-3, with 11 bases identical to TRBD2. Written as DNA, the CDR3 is TGTGCCAGCAGTTACTCGATAGCGGGGGGGCTGCGGACAGATACGCAGTATTTT. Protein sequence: CASSYSIAGGLRTDTQYF.